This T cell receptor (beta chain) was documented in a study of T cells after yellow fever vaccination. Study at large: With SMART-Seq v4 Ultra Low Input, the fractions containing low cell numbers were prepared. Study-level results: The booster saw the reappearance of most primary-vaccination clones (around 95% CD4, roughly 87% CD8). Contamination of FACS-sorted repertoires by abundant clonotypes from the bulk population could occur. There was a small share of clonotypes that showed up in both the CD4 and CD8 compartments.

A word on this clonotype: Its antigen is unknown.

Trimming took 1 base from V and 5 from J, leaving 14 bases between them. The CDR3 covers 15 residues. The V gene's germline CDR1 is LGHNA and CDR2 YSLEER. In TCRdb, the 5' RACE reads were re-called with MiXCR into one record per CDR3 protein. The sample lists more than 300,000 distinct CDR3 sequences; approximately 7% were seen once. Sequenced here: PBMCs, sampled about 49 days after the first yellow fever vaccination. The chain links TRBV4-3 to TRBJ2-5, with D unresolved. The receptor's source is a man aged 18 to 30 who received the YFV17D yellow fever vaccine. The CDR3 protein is CASSQAGAVGETQYF. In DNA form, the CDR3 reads TGCGCCAGCAGCCAAGCCGGAGCCGTGGGCGAGACCCAGTACTTC.